The present TCR beta chain was sequenced within a study of blood T cell repertoires in COVID-19. Study at large: The study drew acute and convalescent COVID-19 samples from the United States, Italy and Spain.

Germline assignment: CDR1 MDHEN and CDR2 SYDVKM. The CDR3 contains 15 residues. V was trimmed by 5 bases and J by 9 bases, leaving 19 bases between them. TCRdb's copy holds only in-frame clones and misses some; the assay was immunoSEQ multiplex PCR. In the table there are 200,000 to 300,000 clones, around nine tenths of which are singletons. Participants were aged roughly 18 to 89 years from approximately 24 US areas. Cohort allocation depended upon clinical history that participants reported. The chain has TRBV28 and TRBJ2-2, with D possibly TRBD2 on 7 matching bases. This TCR derives from a woman under 30 who had recovered from COVID-19. The specimen was PBMCs or T cells enriched from blood (not recorded which). The CDR3 here is CASSTHGGQGRELFF. DNA of the CDR3: TGTGCCAGCAGTACCCACGGGGGGCAGGGCAGGGAGCTGTTTTTT.